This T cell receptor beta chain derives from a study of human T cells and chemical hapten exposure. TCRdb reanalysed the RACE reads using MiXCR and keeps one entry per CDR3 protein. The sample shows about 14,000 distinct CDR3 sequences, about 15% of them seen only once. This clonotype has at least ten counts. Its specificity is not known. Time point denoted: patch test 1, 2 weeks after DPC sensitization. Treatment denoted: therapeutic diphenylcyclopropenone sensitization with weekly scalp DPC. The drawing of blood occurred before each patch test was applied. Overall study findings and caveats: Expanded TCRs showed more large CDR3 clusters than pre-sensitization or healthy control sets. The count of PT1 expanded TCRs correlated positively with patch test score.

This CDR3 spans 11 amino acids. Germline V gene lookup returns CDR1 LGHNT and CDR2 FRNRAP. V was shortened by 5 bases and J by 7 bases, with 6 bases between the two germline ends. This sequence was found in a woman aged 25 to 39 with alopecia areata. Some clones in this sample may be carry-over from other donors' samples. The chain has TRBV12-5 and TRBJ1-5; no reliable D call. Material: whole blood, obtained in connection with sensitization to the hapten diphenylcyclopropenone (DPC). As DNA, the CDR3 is TGTGCTAGTGGTCCAGGACAGCCCCAGCATTTT. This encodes CASGPGQPQHF.